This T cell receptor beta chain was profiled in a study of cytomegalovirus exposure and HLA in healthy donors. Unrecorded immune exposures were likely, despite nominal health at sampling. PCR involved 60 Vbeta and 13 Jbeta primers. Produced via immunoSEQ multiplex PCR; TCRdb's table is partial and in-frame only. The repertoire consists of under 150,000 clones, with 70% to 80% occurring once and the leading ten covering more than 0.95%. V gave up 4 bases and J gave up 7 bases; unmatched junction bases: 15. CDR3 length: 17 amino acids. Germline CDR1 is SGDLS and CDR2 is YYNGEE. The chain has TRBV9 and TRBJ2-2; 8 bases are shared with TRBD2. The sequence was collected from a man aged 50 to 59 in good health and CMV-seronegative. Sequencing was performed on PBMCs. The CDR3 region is CASSPTGGPSIVGELFF. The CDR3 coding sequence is TGTGCCAGCAGCCCGACGGGAGGGCCCTCTATCGTCGGGGAGCTGTTTTTT.